One sample yielded the 16 T cell receptor beta chains listed below, sequenced in a study of T cells in Graves' hyperthyroidism and ophthalmopathy. The TCR beta CDR3 regions underwent amplification using RNA transcripts as the source. First-round RT-PCR with HTBI primers amplified the TCR CDR3 region. Each CDR3 protein is one row after TCRdb ran MiXCR on the multiplex PCR reads. The table includes around 380,000 distinct CDR3 sequences, approximately 15% detected once. The sequencing sample was made of blood. The receptors originated from a man aged 25 to 40 with Graves' hyperthyroidism that later progressed to Graves' ophthalmopathy.

This chain connects TRBV7-9 to TRBJ1-2; D is possibly TRBD1 (5 bases). The CDR3 spans 14 residues. V was cut by 5 bases and J by 4 bases, with 14 bases left in between. CDR1 SEHNR and CDR2 FQNEAQ come from the germline V gene (reference sequence). The CDR3 DNA follows: TGTGCCAGCAGCCTAGGCAGGGCCCTCTATGGCTACACCTTC. Protein sequence: CASSLGRALYGYTF.

This clonotype has just a few counts. This sequence joins TRBV7-3 and TRBJ2-1; 10 bases map to TRBD2. The CDR3 consists of 15 residues. V was pared by 2 bases and J by 4 bases, with 2 bases of the junction left unmatched. CDR1 SGHTA and CDR2 FQGTGA come from the germline V gene. The DNA of the CDR3 is TGTGCCAGCAGCTTAGCTAGCGGGGGATACAATGAGCAGTTCTTC. Amino acids: CASSLASGGYNEQFF.

This clonotype showed up just a few times. This chain connects TRBV6-1 to TRBJ2-1; 7 nucleotides line up with TRBD1. Germline V gives CDR1 MNHNS, CDR2 SASEGT. This CDR3 is built from 14 residues. V was pared by 7 bases and J by 3 bases, with 6 bases of the junction left unmatched. The CDR3 DNA sequence: TGTGCCAGCACCCTAGACAGGGACTACAATGAGCAGTTCTTC. Translating it yields CASTLDRDYNEQFF.

This clonotype was seen many times. This chain uses TRBV20-1 with TRBJ2-7; TRBD1 might be the D (5 bases). The germline V gene encodes CDR1 DFQATT and CDR2 SNEGSKA (reference sequence). The CDR3 covers 12 residues. V lost 3 bases, J lost 3 bases, and 9 bases lay in between. As DNA, the CDR3 is TGCAGTGCTAGGGCAGGGAACTACGAGCAGTACTTC. This sequence encodes CSARAGNYEQYF.

In its sample, this clonotype was seen many times. This sequence joins TRBV28 and TRBJ2-7; D possibly uses TRBD1 or TRBD2 (5 bases each). Between the trimmed V and J ends, which lost 5 bases and 5 bases, there was a span of 19 bases. The CDR3 runs 15 residues. Looked up from germline, CDR1 is MDHEN and CDR2 is SYDVKM. The CDR3 DNA sequence: TGTGCCAGCAGTCCTCGGGACCCCCAGGGTAACGAGCAGTACTTC. This translates into CASSPRDPQGNEQYF.

This clonotype occurred many times. The chain links TRBV12-3 or TRBV12-4 to TRBJ1-5; D uncertain. Trimming left V 0 bases short and J 1 base short, with 10 bases between. The CDR3 totals 16 residues. Written as DNA, the CDR3 is TGTGCCAGCAGTTTAGCCGGGGAGGTCAGCAATCAGCCCCAGCATTTT. It specifies CASSLAGEVSNQPQHF.

This chain joins TRBV10-2 and TRBJ2-3; 8 bases are shared with TRBD1. Trimming removed 5 bases from V and 10 bases from J; junction bases left unmatched: 5. This CDR3 has 12 residues. CDR1 and CDR2 (germline): WSHSY, SAAADI. CDR3 nucleotides: TGCGCCAGCAGTTATCACAGGGGGTCGCAGTATTTT. The encoded protein is CASSYHRGSQYF.

This clonotype was found many times. The V gene is TRBV6-1, the J gene TRBJ1-5; D gene uncertain. The CDR3 runs 16 residues. Per germline, CDR1 MNHNS and CDR2 SASEGT. The V gene lost 3 bases and the J gene lost 0 bases, with 12 bases spanning the gap. CDR3 in DNA: TGTGCCAGCAGTGAGCCCCCAACAGTTAGCAATCAGCCCCAGCATTTT. This translates into CASSEPPTVSNQPQHF.

This clonotype was counted many times. The chain employs TRBV29-1 and TRBJ1-3; D gene unclear. CDR1 is SQVTM and CDR2 is ANQGSEA in the germline V gene. This CDR3 contains 15 residues. V lost 3 bases, J lost 0 bases, and 12 bases lay in between. The CDR3 DNA sequence: TGCAGCGTTGAGACCCGGGGTGTCTCTGGAAACACCATATATTTT. Translated: CSVETRGVSGNTIYF.

The rearrangement uses TRBV15 and TRBJ1-5; 7 nucleotides agree with TRBD1. The CDR3 is 17 amino acids. The V and J ends lost 1 base and 0 bases, in that order; junction bases with no gene match: 6. Germline values: CDR1 LNHNV, CDR2 YYDKDF (reference sequence). For the CDR3, the DNA is TGTGCCACCAGCAGAGGGGTCGGGACAGATAGCAATCAGCCCCAGCATTTT. This sequence encodes CATSRGVGTDSNQPQHF.

V usage is TRBV6-1 and J usage is TRBJ2-2, with a weak D call TRBD1 (7 bases). Deletions cut 6 bases from V and 3 bases from J, with 17 bases between. CDR1 and CDR2 (germline): MNHNS, SASEGT. This CDR3 region has 16 residues. The CDR3, as DNA: TGTGCCAGCAGCCAGGGGGAGGTGTATCACACCGGGGAGCTGTTTTTT. Translated: CASSQGEVYHTGELFF.

In its sample, this clonotype was seen many times. The V gene is TRBV9, the J gene TRBJ2-7; D uncertain. Trimming removed 8 bases from V and 0 bases from J, with 9 bases in between. Germline V gives CDR1 SGDLS, CDR2 YYNGEE. This CDR3 has 12 residues. For the CDR3, the DNA is TGTGCCAGAGAAGGGTGCTCCTACGAGCAGTACTTC. It codes for CAREGCSYEQYF.

This rearrangement joins TRBV2 to TRBJ1-2; D may be TRBD1 (5 bases). The CDR3 consists of 14 residues. Deletions cut 5 bases from V and 5 bases from J, with 15 bases between. CDR1 is SNHLY, CDR2 FYNNEI, per germline. CDR3 in DNA: TGTGCCAGCAGTCCTACAGGAACCCTGTATGGCTACACCTTC. Its protein product is CASSPTGTLYGYTF.

This clonotype was seen many times. The chain carries TRBV20-1 and TRBJ2-3; a possible D gene is TRBD2 (5 bases). Trimming pared 6 bases from V and 0 bases from J, leaving 10 bases between. Germline V CDR1 and CDR2: DFQATT, SNEGSKA (reference sequence). This CDR3 spans 13 amino acids. The CDR3 coding sequence is TGCAGTGCAAGGGAGTCTAGCACAGATACGCAGTATTTT. Protein: CSARESSTDTQYF.

The chain combines TRBV20-1 with TRBJ1-6, with 7 bases aligning to TRBD1. Germline CDR1 is DFQATT and CDR2 is SNEGSKA (reference sequence). The V and J ends lost 6 bases and 11 bases, in that order; junction bases with no gene match: 10. The CDR3 sequence is 13 residues long. This chain's CDR3 is CSAQDREAAPLHF. The CDR3 DNA reads as TGCAGTGCCCAAGACAGGGAGGCGGCACCCCTCCACTTT.

This clonotype was detected a few times. The V and J genes are TRBV4-1 and TRBJ2-3; 11 bases line up with TRBD1. Germline CDR1 MGHRA, CDR2 YSYEKL. The trim removed 3 bases at V and 3 bases at J, leaving 5 bases unmatched. This CDR3 comprises 16 residues. The CDR3 bases are TGCGCCAGCAGCCACCGGACAGGGGGCGCGACAGATACGCAGTATTTT. This codes for CASSHRTGGATDTQYF.